This T cell receptor beta chain was sequenced during a study of blood T cells in healthy people across ages. The study's findings and limits: While age rose, TCR beta diversity per million T cells dropped in a roughly linear way.

Comments on this clonotype: Its antigen remains unidentified.

The V gene's germline CDR1 is GTSNPN and CDR2 SVGIG (reference sequence). Trimming at V came to 0 bases and at J to 5 bases, leaving 2 bases not matched to a gene. CDR3 size: 13 residues. Then a second PCR, running roughly 7 to 11 cycles, was carried out with a sample-barcoded 5' primer and a J-beta primer mix. In TCRdb, the 5' RACE reads were re-called with MiXCR into one record per CDR3 protein. The sample has about 650,000 distinct CDR3 sequences; over 40% are singletons. The rearrangement uses TRBV30 and TRBJ2-3; 7 nucleotides agree with TRBD1. Sequencing was carried out using blood. This TCR was recovered from a woman of 80 years or more in good health. The CDR3 sequence: CAWSVGGLDTQYF. DNA for the CDR3: TGTGCCTGGAGTGTAGGGGGCTTAGATACGCAGTATTTT.